This passage covers 25 T cell receptor beta chains from one sample sequenced in a study of blood T cell repertoires in COVID-19. Libraries were prepared by immunoSEQ multiplex PCR; TCRdb keeps only in-frame clonotypes and omits some of them. There are approximately 70,000 clones in the sample; around 83% occur only once, and roughly 35% lies in the top ten. Sequenced material: peripheral blood. The receptor source for this set is a woman over 75 with active or convalescent COVID-19.

In this sample, this clone turned up once. V usage is TRBV10-3 and J usage is TRBJ2-5, with 10 bases that match TRBD1. Germline CDR1 reads ENHRY; CDR2 reads SYGVKD. J lost 0 bases, V lost 0 bases, and 1 base had no gene match. The length of the CDR3 is 16 residues. The DNA for the CDR3 is TGTGCCATCAGTGAGTCGGGACAGGGGAACCAAGAGACCCAGTACTTC. This encodes CAISESGQGNQETQYF.

V is TRBV6-2 or TRBV6-3 and J is TRBJ2-2; 8 bases are shared with TRBD1. CDR1 is MNHEY and CDR2 is SVGEGT in the germline V gene. V lost 0 bases to trimming and J lost 5 bases; unmatched junction nucleotides: 8. The CDR3 covers 17 residues. In DNA, the CDR3 is TGTGCCAGCAGTTACTCGACCGCAGGGGGCCGGACCGGGGAGCTGTTTTTT. It is translated as CASSYSTAGGRTGELFF.

V gene TRBV28 combines with J gene TRBJ2-1; D remains ambiguous. This CDR3 has 15 amino acids. The V end lost 5 bases, the J end lost 0 bases, and 11 bases lay between the germline ends. Germline loops: CDR1 MDHEN, CDR2 SYDVKM. CDR3 DNA sequence: TGTGCCAGCAGTCACCGGTGGAGCTCCTACAATGAGCAGTTCTTC. Its protein is CASSHRWSSYNEQFF.

The rearrangement uses TRBV3-1 (or the pseudogene TRBV3-2) and TRBJ1-6; D is possibly TRBD1 (5 bases). The germline V gene has CDR1 LGHDT and CDR2 YNNKEL (reference sequence). The length of the CDR3 is 14 residues. Trimming stripped 6 bases from V and 3 bases from J, with 9 bases between. CDR3 residues: CASRYDSYNSPLHF. CDR3 DNA sequence: TGTGCCAGCAGATACGACAGCTATAATTCACCCCTCCACTTT.

With respect to this clone: The junction does not match germline at one end; this may be a read error. The chain carries TRBV7-2 and TRBJ2-4, with 7 nucleotides matching TRBD2. CDR1 is SGHTA and CDR2 is FQGNSA in the germline V gene. The CDR3 sequence is 14 residues long. CDR3 loop: CASSLGTGGSVQDF. The CDR3 DNA follows: TGTGCCAGCAGCTTAGGTACGGGGGGAAGTGTGCAGGACTTC. Supplemented by reference TRBV7-2 and TRBJ2-4, the full variable domain reads GAGVSQSPSNKVTEKGKDVELRCDPISGHTALYWYRQSLGQGLEFLIYFQGNSAPDKSGLPSDRFSAERTGGSVSTLTIQRTQQEDSAVYLCASSLGTGGSVQDFGAGTRLSVL.

The chain has TRBV30 and TRBJ2-7; 7 positions agree with TRBD2. The V segment lost 2 bases and the J segment 4 bases; nucleotides outside the gene matches: 5. Germline V gene sequence: CDR1 GTSNPN, CDR2 SVGIG (reference sequence). The CDR3 contains 13 residues. CDR3 nucleotides: TGTGCCTGGAGTCGGACTAGAGGGTACGAGCAGTACTTC. Residues: CAWSRTRGYEQYF. Full variable domain (rest looked up from reference TRBV30 and TRBJ2-7): SQTIHQWPATLVQPVGSPLSLECTVEGTSNPNLYWYRQAAGRGLQLLFYSVGIGQISSEVPQNLSASRPQDRQFILSSKKLLLSDSGFYLCAWSRTRGYEQYFGPGTRLTVT.

The chain employs TRBV6-5 and TRBJ2-1; 8 bases match TRBD2. The CDR3 covers 15 residues. V shed 6 bases, J shed 5 bases, and the junction held 9 bases outside the gene matches. Per germline, CDR1 MNHEY and CDR2 SVGAGI. The CDR3 DNA follows: TGTGCCAGCAGCGGGGGGGCCCTGGGGAACAATGAGCAGTTCTTC. This codes for CASSGGALGNNEQFF.

The chain carries TRBV7-3 and TRBJ2-7, with a weak D call TRBD2 (7 bases). Trimming removed 5 bases at V and 5 bases at J, with 16 bases between. The CDR3 sequence is 14 residues long. CDR1 is SGHTA and CDR2 is FQGTGA in the germline V gene. CDR3 bases: TGTGCCAGCAGCCCAAAACGCGGGGGCGACGAGCAGTACTTC. This encodes CASSPKRGGDEQYF.

The count of this clone is one. The chain joins TRBV5-1 to TRBJ2-5; 10 positions match TRBD2. CDR3 length equals 15 residues. After removal of 1 base from V and 1 base from J, the junction contained 1 base not matched to a gene. The germline V gene has CDR1 SGHRS and CDR2 YFSETQ. The CDR3 coding sequence is TGCGCCAGCAGCTTGAGGACTAGCGGCCAAGAGACCCAGTACTTC. Amino acid sequence: CASSLRTSGQETQYF.

The gene calls are TRBV28 and TRBJ1-2; 12 positions match TRBD1. This CDR3 is 18 amino acids long. The V segment lost 2 bases and the J segment 4 bases; nucleotides outside the gene matches: 11. CDR1 MDHEN and CDR2 SYDVKM come from the germline V gene. Here the CDR3 DNA reads TGTGCCAGCAGTTTAACTGGGACAGGGGGCTTTTCTGGCTATGGCTACACCTTC. Residues: CASSLTGTGGFSGYGYTF.

This chain links TRBV29-1 with TRBJ1-3; D gene unclear. Germline V lookup: CDR1 SQVTM, CDR2 ANQGSEA. Trimming took off 5 bases at V and 2 bases at J, with 7 bases between the two ends. The CDR3 sequence is 12 residues long. The CDR3 region has the DNA TGCAGCGTTCGGGAGGCTGGAAACACCATATATTTT. Translated: CSVREAGNTIYF.

J is TRBJ1-1 and V is TRBV27; D uncertain. This CDR3 is 11 amino acids long. The germline gives CDR1 MNHEY, CDR2 SMNVEV (reference sequence). Trimming pared 6 bases from V and 3 bases from J, leaving 5 bases between. DNA of the CDR3: TGTGCCAGCAGAGCGTACACTGAAGCTTTCTTT. It yields the protein CASRAYTEAFF.

This chain uses TRBV3-1 (or the pseudogene TRBV3-2) with TRBJ2-3, with TRBD2 matching 8 bases. The J segment lost 1 base and the V segment lost 4 bases, leaving 7 bases of the junction unmatched. The V gene's germline CDR1 is LGHDT and CDR2 YNNKEL (reference sequence). There are 16 residues in the CDR3. The CDR3 protein is CASSRALAVGTDTQYF. CDR3 coding DNA: TGTGCCAGCAGCCGGGCACTAGCGGTTGGCACAGATACGCAGTATTTT.

V gene TRBV6-2 or TRBV6-3 combines with J gene TRBJ1-5; 7 positions match TRBD1. This CDR3 is built from 16 residues. The J segment lost 0 bases and the V segment lost 1 base, leaving 3 bases of the junction unmatched. Germline V gene data show CDR1 as MNHEY and CDR2 as SVGEGT. The CDR3 sequence: CASSYFRDSSNQPQHF. CDR3 bases: TGTGCCAGCAGTTACTTTCGGGACAGTAGCAATCAGCCCCAGCATTTT.

The rearrangement links TRBV19 to TRBJ2-3, with TRBD2 identical over 9 bases. Germline values: CDR1 LNHDA, CDR2 SQIVND (reference sequence). V lost 7 bases to trimming and J lost 2 bases; unmatched junction nucleotides: 7. The CDR3 totals 15 residues. This chain's CDR3 is CASKRASGTTDTQYF. Written as DNA, the CDR3 is TGTGCCAGTAAAAGGGCTAGCGGGACCACAGATACGCAGTATTTT.

The chain joins TRBV3-1 (or the pseudogene TRBV3-2) to TRBJ2-2, with 11 bases aligning to TRBD2. Germline CDR1 reads LGHDT; CDR2 reads YNNKEL (reference sequence). Germline trimming cut 3 bases from V and 6 bases from J; bases unmatched to any gene: 6. The CDR3 is 16 amino acids. CDR3 region: CASSQIMTSGAGELFF. The DNA for the CDR3 is TGTGCCAGCAGCCAGATTATGACTAGCGGGGCCGGGGAGCTGTTTTTT.

V usage is TRBV19 and J usage is TRBJ1-3, with unresolved D. Trimming took 7 bases from V and 0 from J, leaving 7 bases between them. Germline loops: CDR1 LNHDA, CDR2 SQIVND (reference sequence). This CDR3 is built from 13 residues. DNA for the CDR3: TGTGCCAGTACTAGGCACTCTGGAAACACCATATATTTT. Translating gives CASTRHSGNTIYF. The full variable domain, rest sourced from reference TRBV19 and TRBJ1-3, is DGGITQSPKYLFRKEGQNVTLSCEQNLNHDAMYWYRQDPGQGLRLIYYSQIVNDFQKGDIAEGYSVSREKKESFPLTVTSAQKNPTAFYLCASTRHSGNTIYFGEGSWLTVV.

This clone was seen a few times. The rearrangement links TRBV3-1 (or the pseudogene TRBV3-2) to TRBJ2-2, with 8 bases aligning to TRBD1. V shed 0 bases, J shed 4 bases, and the junction held 1 base outside the gene matches. This CDR3 is built from 15 residues. Germline V gene lookup returns CDR1 LGHDT and CDR2 YNNKEL (reference sequence). The CDR3 DNA reads as TGTGCCAGCAGCCAAGAGGACAGGGTCACCGGGGAGCTGTTTTTT. Translated: CASSQEDRVTGELFF.

V gene TRBV7-6 combines with J gene TRBJ1-6, with a possible D match to TRBD1 (5 bases). Germline V gene sequence: CDR1 SGHVS, CDR2 FNYEAQ. V was shortened by 4 bases and J by 9 bases, with 13 bases between the two germline ends. This CDR3 contains 14 residues. The CDR3 reads CASSYRGFGSPLHF. CDR3 DNA: TGTGCCAGCAGCTACCGGGGGTTCGGTTCACCCCTCCACTTT.

The V and J genes are TRBV3-1 (or the pseudogene TRBV3-2) and TRBJ2-3; D not resolved. Germline V gene sequence: CDR1 LGHDT, CDR2 YNNKEL (reference sequence). V was trimmed by 1 base and J by 2 bases, leaving 7 bases between them. This CDR3 spans 14 amino acids. The CDR3 protein is CASSQAGNTDTQYF. The CDR3 nucleotides are TGTGCCAGCAGCCAAGCGGGTAACACAGATACGCAGTATTTT.

This clone was observed once. V is TRBV11-2 and J is TRBJ1-6; tentative D call: TRBD1 (6 bases). CDR1 and CDR2 from the germline V gene are SGHAT and FQNNGV. Trimming left V 4 bases short and J 0 bases short, with 10 bases between. The CDR3 sequence is 16 residues long. DNA for the CDR3: TGTGCCAGCAGCTCCAGGGGAAGCTCCTATAATTCACCCCTCCACTTT. This codes for CASSSRGSSYNSPLHF.

This clone was seen only a few times. J is TRBJ2-1 and V is TRBV7-2; weak D call: TRBD2 (6 bases). CDR1 SGHTA and CDR2 FQGNSA come from the germline V gene. The CDR3 length is 15 residues. Deletions cut 7 bases from V and 8 bases from J, with 21 bases between. The DNA of the CDR3 is TGTGCCAGCATGCCACCTTTTCCGGAGGGTGATGAGCAGTTCTTC. Amino acid sequence: CASMPPFPEGDEQFF.

This rearrangement joins TRBV30 to TRBJ2-3; D remains ambiguous. This CDR3 comprises 14 residues. Per germline, CDR1 GTSNPN and CDR2 SVGIG (reference sequence). V lost 0 bases and J lost 0, with 7 bases in between. CDR3 bases: TGTGCCTGGAGTGTATTGCAGAGCACAGATACGCAGTATTTT. Translation: CAWSVLQSTDTQYF.

V usage is TRBV6-5 and J usage is TRBJ2-1; TRBD1 matches at 9 bases. Trimming took 6 bases from V and 2 from J; bases not matched to a gene: 2. Germline V gives CDR1 MNHEY, CDR2 SVGAGI. The CDR3 is 14 amino acids. This chain's CDR3 is CASSRDRAYNEQFF. Written as DNA, the CDR3 is TGTGCCAGCAGCCGGGACAGGGCCTACAATGAGCAGTTCTTC.

The chain links TRBV13 to TRBJ1-6; 9 nucleotides agree with TRBD1. Germline-derived CDR1 and CDR2 are PRHDT and FYEKMQ (reference sequence). V shed 6 bases and J 6 bases; nucleotides not matched to a gene: 9. CDR3 length equals 16 residues. This chain's CDR3 is CASRDPGQGSNSPLHF. DNA of the CDR3: TGTGCCAGCAGGGACCCGGGACAGGGCTCTAATTCACCCCTCCACTTT.